This TCR beta chain was recovered during a study of blood T cell repertoires in COVID-19. Study context: Material from acute and convalescent COVID-19 was sourced from the United States, Italy and Spain.

Profiling relied on immunoSEQ multiplex PCR, and the TCRdb table lists in-frame clones only, not all of them. The sample lists approximately 76,000 clones, 75% to 85% occurring once. From germline, CDR1 is MNHEY and CDR2 SVGAGI. This CDR3 region has 15 residues. V lost 8 bases and J 4 bases, leaving 18 bases between the germline ends. This sequence originates from a woman aged 60-75 years with acute or convalescent COVID-19. Sequencing was carried out using peripheral blood. The rearrangement uses TRBV6-5 and TRBJ1-3; no definite D call. CDR3 nucleotide sequence: TGTGCCAGCGGGTCCCCGACTCTAACGGGAAACACCATATATTTT. Amino acid sequence: CASGSPTLTGNTIYF.